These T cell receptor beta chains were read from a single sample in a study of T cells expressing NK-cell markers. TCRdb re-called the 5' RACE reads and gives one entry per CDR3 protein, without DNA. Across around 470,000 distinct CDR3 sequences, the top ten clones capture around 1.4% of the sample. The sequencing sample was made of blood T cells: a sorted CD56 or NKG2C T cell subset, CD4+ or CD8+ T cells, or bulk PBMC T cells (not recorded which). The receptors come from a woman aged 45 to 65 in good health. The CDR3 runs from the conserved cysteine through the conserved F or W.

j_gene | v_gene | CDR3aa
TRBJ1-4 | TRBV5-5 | CASSAGINEKLFF
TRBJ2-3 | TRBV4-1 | CASSQEGLRADTQYF
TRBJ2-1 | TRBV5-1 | CASSLGGPNEQFF
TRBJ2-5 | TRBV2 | CASSGGLQETQYF
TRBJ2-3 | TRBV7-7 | CASSLGVDTDTQYF
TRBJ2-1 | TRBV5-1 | CASSPSLAGVMYNEQFF
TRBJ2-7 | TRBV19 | CASSIVPRGYEQYF
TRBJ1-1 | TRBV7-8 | CASSLARAGRGSMNTEAFF
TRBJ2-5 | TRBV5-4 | CASSLGPLAFQETQYF
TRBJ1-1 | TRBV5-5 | CASSGRITSEAFF
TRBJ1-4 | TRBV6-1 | CASSDIGTGREKLFF
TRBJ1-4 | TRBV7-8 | CASSYGQFTLVEKLFF
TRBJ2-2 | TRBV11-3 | CASKLPGNTGELFF
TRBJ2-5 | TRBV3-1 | CASSQKTSGRGTQYF
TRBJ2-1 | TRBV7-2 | CAVSSGSYIGEQFF
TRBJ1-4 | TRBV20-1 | CSAGGAINEKLFF
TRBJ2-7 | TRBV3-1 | CASSQAPGGGYEQYF
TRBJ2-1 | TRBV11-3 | CASSSGLSLYNEQFF
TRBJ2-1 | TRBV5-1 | CASSWAGRGSYNEQFF
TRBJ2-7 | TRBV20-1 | CSASRAGVATYEQYF
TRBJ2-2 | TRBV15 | CATSRDPRASGSVGELFFF
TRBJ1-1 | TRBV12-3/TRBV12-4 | CASRFTEGGTEAFF
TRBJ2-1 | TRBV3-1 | CASSQGFSVNEQFF
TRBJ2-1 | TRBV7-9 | CASSLARGGLGQFF
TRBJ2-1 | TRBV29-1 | CSVRTALEQFF
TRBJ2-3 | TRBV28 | CASTPTASTDTQYF
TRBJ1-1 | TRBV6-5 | CASSYVRVMNTEAFF
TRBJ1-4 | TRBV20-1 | CSARLRGLHEKLFF
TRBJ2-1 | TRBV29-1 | CSVNPGHAGGEQFF
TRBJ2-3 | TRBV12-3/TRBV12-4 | CASSRLGTQYF
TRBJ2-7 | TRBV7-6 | CASSRAAGTGISYEQYF
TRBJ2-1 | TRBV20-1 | CSAPHDSGGYNEQFF
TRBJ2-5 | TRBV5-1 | CASSLALQETQYF
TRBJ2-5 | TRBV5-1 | CASSRREQSYQETQYF
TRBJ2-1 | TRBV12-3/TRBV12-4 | CASSLFWGLSYNEQFF
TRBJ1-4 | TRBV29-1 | CSVEAGRGEKLFF
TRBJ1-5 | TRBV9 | CASSDRADQPQHF
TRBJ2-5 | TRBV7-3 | CASSLSGSPETQYF
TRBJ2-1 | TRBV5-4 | CASRSKSGTGHNEQFF
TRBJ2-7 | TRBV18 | CASSPLRQAGEQYF
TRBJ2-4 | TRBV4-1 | CASSQEEGLAGKNIQYF
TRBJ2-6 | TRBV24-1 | CATGDFYSGANVLTF
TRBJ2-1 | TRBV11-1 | CASSSRTTTFEQFF
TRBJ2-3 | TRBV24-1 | CATSEGTGRTDTQYF
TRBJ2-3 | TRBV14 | CASSPPRLAGESDTQYF
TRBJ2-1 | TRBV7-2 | CASTRTGAYNEQFF
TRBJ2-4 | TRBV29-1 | CSVELGEELKNIQYF
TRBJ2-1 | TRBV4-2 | CASSQASESSYNEQFF
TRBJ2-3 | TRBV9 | CASSVEWGPNTQYF
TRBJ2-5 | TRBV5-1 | CASSHTRTSGRADGTQYF
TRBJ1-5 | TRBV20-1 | CSAIPGTGRWSQPQHF
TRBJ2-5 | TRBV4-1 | CASSQEGVGQETQYF
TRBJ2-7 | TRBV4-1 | CASSLRGQRESHEQYF
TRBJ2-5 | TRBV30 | CAWSTYAGRPQETQYF
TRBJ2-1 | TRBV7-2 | CASSLVVQWNEQFF
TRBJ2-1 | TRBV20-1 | CSAPDPTSGRSDEQFF
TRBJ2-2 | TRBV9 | CASSVLQGNTGELFF